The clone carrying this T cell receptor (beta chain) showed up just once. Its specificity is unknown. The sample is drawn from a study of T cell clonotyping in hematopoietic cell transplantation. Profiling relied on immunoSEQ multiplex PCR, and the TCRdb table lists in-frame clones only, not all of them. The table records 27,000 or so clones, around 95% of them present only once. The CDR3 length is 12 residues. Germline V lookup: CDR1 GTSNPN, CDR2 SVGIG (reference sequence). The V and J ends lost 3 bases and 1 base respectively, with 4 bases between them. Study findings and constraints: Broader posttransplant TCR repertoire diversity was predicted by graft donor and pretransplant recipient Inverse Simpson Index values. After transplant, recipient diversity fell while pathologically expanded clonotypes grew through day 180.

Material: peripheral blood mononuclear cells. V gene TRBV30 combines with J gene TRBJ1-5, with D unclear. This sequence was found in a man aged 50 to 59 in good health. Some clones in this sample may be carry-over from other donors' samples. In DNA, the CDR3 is TGTGCCTGGAGGAACAGCAATCAGCCCCAGCATTTT. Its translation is CAWRNSNQPQHF. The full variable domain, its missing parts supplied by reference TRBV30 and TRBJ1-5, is SQTIHQWPATLVQPVGSPLSLECTVEGTSNPNLYWYRQAAGRGLQLLFYSVGIGQISSEVPQNLSASRPQDRQFILSSKKLLLSDSGFYLCAWRNSNQPQHFGDGTRLSIL.